The 24 T cell receptor beta chains listed next were all sequenced from one sample in a study of blood T cell repertoires in COVID-19. Using immunoSEQ multiplex PCR, the repertoire was profiled, and TCRdb retains in-frame clones only, with some absent. The sample yields roughly 180,000 clones, 75% to 90% seen once. The sample comprised PBMCs or T cells enriched from blood (not recorded which). These receptor sequences come from a woman between 55 and 75 years old who had recovered from COVID-19.

This clone was counted only a few times. The chain uses TRBV28 and TRBJ2-1, with TRBD1 matching over 8 bases. Germline values: CDR1 MDHEN, CDR2 SYDVKM. The CDR3 spans 14 residues. The trim removed 4 bases at V and 8 bases at J, leaving 7 bases unmatched. The CDR3 DNA is TGTGCCAGCAGTTCAGGGGGCGCGCGGCATGAGCAGTTCTTC. Residues: CASSSGGARHEQFF.

CDR3 loop: CASRPTSGYYNEQFF. The CDR3 coding sequence is TGTGCCAGCAGGCCAACTAGCGGGTATTACAATGAGCAGTTCTTC. The chain uses TRBV28 and TRBJ2-1; TRBD2 matches 9 bases. J gave up 4 bases and V 6 bases, and 7 bases lay outside the gene matches. CDR1 and CDR2 (germline): MDHEN, SYDVKM. The CDR3 has 15 amino acids.

This clone has just a few counts. The rearrangement uses TRBV2 and TRBJ1-2; D is unclear. Trimming pared 8 bases from V and 4 bases from J, leaving 20 bases between. Germline V gene lookup returns CDR1 SNHLY and CDR2 FYNNEI. The CDR3 covers 15 residues. For the CDR3, the DNA is TGTGCCAGCTTAGACGGAGGGCGCTTACCCTATGGCTACACCTTC. It translates to CASLDGGRLPYGYTF.

This chain uses TRBV12-3 or TRBV12-4 with TRBJ2-7; a possible D gene is TRBD2 (5 bases). This CDR3 spans 13 amino acids. Trimming removed 7 bases at V and 3 bases at J, with 13 bases between. CDR3: CASTSDGLYEQYF. CDR3 DNA sequence: TGTGCCAGCACCTCGGACGGACTCTACGAGCAGTACTTC.

A single count supports this clone. The chain joins TRBV3-1 (or the pseudogene TRBV3-2) to TRBJ2-5, with 12 nucleotides matching TRBD2. Germline loops: CDR1 LGHDT, CDR2 YNNKEL (reference sequence). The CDR3 has 16 amino acids. V was pared by 6 bases and J by 5 bases, with 10 bases of the junction left unmatched. This CDR3 is CASRILAGGNGETQYF. CDR3 sequence (DNA): TGTGCCAGCAGGATTCTAGCGGGAGGGAATGGGGAGACCCAGTACTTC.

This sequence joins TRBV3-1 (or the pseudogene TRBV3-2) and TRBJ2-7; D gene unclear. Germline V CDR1 and CDR2: LGHDT, YNNKEL (reference sequence). V lost 5 bases to trimming and J lost 1 base, with 15 bases between them. The CDR3 is 15 amino acids. DNA for the CDR3: TGTGCCAGCAGCGTTACCCCCTTGACTTCCTACGAGCAGTACTTC. Its protein is CASSVTPLTSYEQYF.

This rearrangement joins TRBV30 to TRBJ2-5; possible D gene TRBD1, 5 bases. V was pared by 5 bases and J by 4 bases, with 23 bases between. The CDR3 totals 16 residues. Germline V gene lookup returns CDR1 GTSNPN and CDR2 SVGIG (reference sequence). The CDR3 sequence is CAWLRGKGNRRETQYF. For the CDR3, the DNA is TGTGCCTGGTTAAGGGGTAAGGGTAACAGGAGAGAGACCCAGTACTTC.

This rearrangement joins TRBV5-1 to TRBJ2-7, with 9 nucleotides matching TRBD2. CDR1 is SGHRS and CDR2 is YFSETQ in the germline V gene. There are 15 residues in the CDR3. V lost 4 bases and J lost 2; bases outside the gene matches: 7. CDR3 region: CASSRGVAGAYEQYF. The CDR3 nucleotides are TGCGCCAGCAGCCGCGGGGTAGCGGGGGCCTACGAGCAGTACTTC.

The rearrangement uses TRBV20-1 and TRBJ1-2; D gene unclear. The CDR3 length is 11 residues. The ends were cut back, 5 bases at V and 4 bases at J, with 8 bases in the middle. Germline V gene lookup returns CDR1 DFQATT and CDR2 SNEGSKA (reference sequence). The CDR3 coding sequence is TGCAGTGCTGGTCGGGGCTATGGCTACACCTTC. Translation gives CSAGRGYGYTF.

The gene calls are TRBV15 and TRBJ2-3; 8 bases map to TRBD1. The V and J ends lost 2 bases and 4 bases, in that order; junction bases with no gene match: 5. The CDR3 runs to 15 residues. Germline V CDR1 and CDR2: LNHNV, YYDKDF (reference sequence). The CDR3 protein is CATSRRTGLADTQYF. The CDR3 coding sequence is TGTGCCACCAGCAGAAGGACAGGGTTGGCAGATACGCAGTATTTT.

The genes are TRBV3-1 (or the pseudogene TRBV3-2) and TRBJ2-7; 10 bases match TRBD1. The germline V gene encodes CDR1 LGHDT and CDR2 YNNKEL (reference sequence). With 1 base clipped from V and 4 bases from J, the junction kept 4 bases outside the gene matches. CDR3 length: 15 residues. This CDR3 is CASSQAGTGAYEQYF. Written as DNA, the CDR3 is TGTGCCAGCAGCCAAGCCGGGACAGGGGCGTACGAGCAGTACTTC.

This clone has only one observation. The chain employs TRBV11-2 and TRBJ1-5; 10 nucleotides match TRBD1. The junction had 3 bases not matched to a gene; V was cut back by 4 bases and J by 6 bases. From germline, CDR1 is SGHAT and CDR2 FQNNGV. This CDR3 is 14 amino acids long. Written as DNA, the CDR3 is TGTGCCAGCAGCTCGACAGGGGGCGGTCAGCCCCAGCATTTT. Residues: CASSSTGGGQPQHF.

V and J are TRBV3-1 (or the pseudogene TRBV3-2) and TRBJ1-1, with a weak D call TRBD1 (5 bases). This CDR3 comprises 14 residues. CDR1 is LGHDT and CDR2 is YNNKEL in the germline V gene (reference sequence). Deletions cut 3 bases from V and 4 bases from J, with 12 bases between. CDR3 sequence: CASSHPGGTTEAFF. CDR3 DNA: TGTGCCAGCAGCCACCCGGGGGGGACCACTGAAGCTTTCTTT.

This chain links TRBV18 with TRBJ2-7, with D possibly matching TRBD1 (6 bases). CDR1 is KGHSH and CDR2 is LQKENI in the germline V gene. The CDR3 covers 14 residues. Trimming cost V 2 bases and J 3 bases, with 11 bases left between them. The CDR3 DNA reads as TGTGCCAGCTCACCAGGGGGCGGTCTCTACGAGCAGTACTTC. Amino acid sequence: CASSPGGGLYEQYF.

The chain joins TRBV2 to TRBJ1-1; a possible D gene is TRBD1 (6 bases). V was pared by 9 bases and J by 2 bases, with 13 bases between. Germline V gene data show CDR1 as SNHLY and CDR2 as FYNNEI. The CDR3 sequence is 13 residues long. The CDR3 DNA follows: TGTGCCAGAAGGACAGAAAGTAACACTGAAGCTTTCTTT. It translates to CARRTESNTEAFF.

This clone appeared once. The chain joins TRBV11-2 to TRBJ1-2; the match to TRBD1 covers 7 bases. The ends lost 0 bases at V and 4 bases at J; junction bases unmatched: 5. The CDR3 totals 15 residues. Per the germline V gene, CDR1 is SGHAT and CDR2 is FQNNGV. The CDR3 region is CASSLDPGTAYGYTF. The DNA of the CDR3 is TGTGCCAGCAGCTTAGACCCAGGGACAGCCTATGGCTACACCTTC.

V and J are TRBV19 and TRBJ1-1; D not resolved. The CDR3 is 15 residues long. Trimming removed 3 bases at V and 5 bases at J, with 16 bases between. Germline assignment: CDR1 LNHDA and CDR2 SQIVND (reference sequence). CDR3 DNA: TGTGCCAGTAGTATGGGCTCAGGTGTAGGTACTGAAGCTTTCTTT. It is translated as CASSMGSGVGTEAFF.

The rearrangement uses TRBV29-1 and TRBJ2-3; TRBD2 is a possible D gene (5 bases). The CDR3 is made up of 14 amino acids. V was trimmed by 7 bases and J by 2 bases, leaving 16 bases between them. The germline V gene encodes CDR1 SQVTM and CDR2 ANQGSEA. The CDR3 region has the DNA TGCAGCGGCAAAACTAGGACCCCCACAGATACGCAGTATTTT. It encodes CSGKTRTPTDTQYF.

The genes are TRBV11-3 and TRBJ2-1; 8 nucleotides line up with TRBD1. There are 17 residues in the CDR3. With V trimmed by 5 bases and J by 1 base, 10 bases remained unmatched. Per germline, CDR1 SGHNT and CDR2 YENEEA. CDR3 DNA: TGTGCCAGCAGCAAGGGTTTTGGACAGGGTTCCTACAATGAGCAGTTCTTC. This codes for CASSKGFGQGSYNEQFF.

The V gene is TRBV18, the J gene TRBJ1-2, with D possibly matching TRBD1 (5 bases). V lost 2 bases to trimming and J lost 4 bases, with 14 bases between them. This CDR3 is built from 15 residues. From germline, CDR1 is KGHSH and CDR2 LQKENI. DNA for the CDR3: TGTGCCAGCTCACCAGAATATGGGGCGCGCTATGGCTACACCTTC. It specifies CASSPEYGARYGYTF.

The chain carries TRBV6-5 and TRBJ1-5, with a tentative D call TRBD1 (6 bases). CDR1 and CDR2 (germline): MNHEY, SVGAGI. There are 15 residues in the CDR3. Trimming removed 6 bases at V and 1 base at J, with 13 bases between. As DNA, the CDR3 is TGTGCCAGCAGGATTACAGGGAGAAGCAATCAGCCCCAGCATTTT. Translating it yields CASRITGRSNQPQHF.

This clone was seen a single time. The chain links TRBV5-1 to TRBJ2-1; D remains unclear. The CDR3 contains 13 residues. Germline CDR1 and CDR2: SGHRS and YFSETQ. V was clipped by 0 bases and J by 6 bases, with 7 bases between them. The CDR3 protein is CASSLGWSNEQFF. The DNA for the CDR3 is TGCGCCAGCAGCTTGGGTTGGAGCAATGAGCAGTTCTTC.

The sample holds a few counts of this clone. The V call is TRBV5-4, the J call TRBJ2-1, with D tentatively TRBD1 (5 bases). From germline, CDR1 is SGHNT and CDR2 YYREEE (reference sequence). The CDR3 covers 14 residues. V dropped 1 base and J dropped 7 bases, with 12 bases sitting between them. The CDR3 is CASSLWGSQNEQFF. CDR3 in DNA: TGTGCCAGCAGCTTGTGGGGCAGTCAAAATGAGCAGTTCTTC.

Ten or more counts support this clone. The rearrangement joins TRBV20-1 to TRBJ1-6, with D maybe TRBD1 (6 bases). Germline values: CDR1 DFQATT, CDR2 SNEGSKA (reference sequence). Between the trimmed V and J ends, which lost 3 bases and 9 bases, there was a span of 15 bases. The CDR3 runs 14 residues. Written as DNA, the CDR3 is TGCAGTGCTAGTGGGGGACAAGCAAGTTCACCCCTCCACTTT. The encoded protein is CSASGGQASSPLHF.